This T cell receptor (beta chain) was sequenced during a study of response to subunit inactivated influenza vaccine. A remark on this clonotype: Its antigen is not known.

TCRdb re-analysed the RT-PCR reads in MiXCR, keeping a single row per CDR3 protein. Of about 520,000 distinct CDR3 sequences in the sample, around 25% are singletons; the top ten hold 1.5% to 2%. From germline, CDR1 is SGHRS and CDR2 YFSETQ. V lost 0 bases, J lost 1 base, and 9 bases stayed unmatched. The CDR3 loop spans 18 amino acids. Study-level findings and limits: Only a handful of new T cells, the authors suggested, are recruited with each seasonal influenza vaccination.

The genes are TRBV5-1 and TRBJ2-3; 9 bases are a match to TRBD2. The sequencing used CD4+ T cells sorted from PBMCs, collected 5 days after vaccination. This TCR was sampled from a man aged 50-59 years who received an inactivated influenza vaccine. Written as DNA, the CDR3 is TGCGCCAGCAGCTTGGAAGGGGGGCTAGCGGGACGCACAGATACGCAGTATTTT. It specifies CASSLEGGLAGRTDTQYF. The full variable domain, rest sourced from reference TRBV5-1 and TRBJ2-3, is KAGVTQTPRYLIKTRGQQVTLSCSPISGHRSVSWYQQTPGQGLQFLFEYFSETQRNKGNFPGRFSGRQFSNSRSEMNVSTLELGDSALYLCASSLEGGLAGRTDTQYFGPGTRLTVL.